This T cell receptor beta chain was recovered during a study of cytomegalovirus exposure and HLA in healthy donors. Findings and caveats of the study: Within an earlier analysis, most TCR beta V segments proved productive either about 87% or about 30% of the time.

Comment on this clone: Its target is unknown.

The study ran its PCR with 60 Vbeta and 13 Jbeta primers. Method: immunoSEQ multiplex PCR; TCRdb's copy keeps in-frame clones and lacks some. Of about 98,000 clones listed, around 74% are singletons. The CDR3 spans 14 residues. V was cut by 1 base and J by 6 bases, with 11 bases left in between. CDR1 and CDR2 from the germline V gene are SGHTA and FQGNSA. This receptor was obtained from a male donor in good health and CMV-seronegative. The chain has TRBV7-2 and TRBJ2-3; D not certain. Sample: PBMCs. This CDR3 is CASSLGGVSDTQYF. CDR3 DNA: TGTGCCAGCAGCTTAGGAGGAGTCTCGGATACGCAGTATTTT.